Each of the 5 T cell receptor beta chains below was sequenced from the same sample in a study of blood T cell repertoires in COVID-19. Data came from immunoSEQ multiplex PCR; TCRdb stores just in-frame clones and leaves some out. The data hold about 170,000 clones, with roughly four fifths observed a single time. What was sequenced was peripheral blood. These receptors were taken from a human donor with acute or convalescent COVID-19. The donor label of this sample is uncertain.

J is TRBJ1-3 and V is TRBV12-3 or TRBV12-4; no definite D call. This CDR3 has 13 residues. V was cut by 2 bases and J by 3 bases, with 5 bases left in between. The CDR3 loop reads CASSLWHGNTIYF. CDR3 in DNA: TGTGCCAGCAGTTTATGGCATGGAAACACCATATATTTT.

V is TRBV19 and J is TRBJ1-2, with 7 positions matching TRBD1. Germline lookup yields CDR1 LNHDA and CDR2 SQIVND (reference sequence). Trimming took 6 bases from V and 4 from J; bases not matched to a gene: 5. The CDR3 runs to 13 residues. CDR3 sequence: CASSQQGTYGYTF. The CDR3, as DNA: TGTGCCAGTAGCCAACAGGGGACCTATGGCTACACCTTC.

The V and J genes are TRBV5-1 and TRBJ1-1, with unresolved D. V lost 3 bases and J 0 bases, leaving 12 bases between the germline ends. The germline gives CDR1 SGHRS, CDR2 YFSETQ. The CDR3 is made up of 15 amino acids. CDR3 bases: TGCGCCAGCAGCTCCCAACTAGATATGAACACTGAAGCTTTCTTT. Translating it yields CASSSQLDMNTEAFF.

This sequence joins TRBV6-5 and TRBJ2-1; TRBD2 is a possible D gene (5 bases). Germline V gene lookup returns CDR1 MNHEY and CDR2 SVGAGI. Between the trimmed V and J ends, which lost 0 bases and 4 bases, there was a span of 7 bases. This CDR3 is built from 14 residues. The CDR3 sequence is CASSYSPGYNEQFF. The DNA of the CDR3 is TGTGCCAGCAGTTACTCGCCGGGATACAATGAGCAGTTCTTC.

The genes are TRBV9 and TRBJ1-2; 7 nucleotides agree with TRBD1. Trimming cost V 4 bases and J 8 bases; bases outside gene matches: 8. The CDR3 spans 13 residues. Per germline, CDR1 SGDLS and CDR2 YYNGEE. The CDR3 protein is CASSPRQGEGYTF. Here the CDR3 DNA reads TGTGCCAGCAGCCCCCGACAGGGAGAGGGCTACACCTTC.